The sequence of this T cell receptor beta chain was determined in a study of monozygotic twins with inflammatory bowel disease. An amount of 3500 ng of total RNA was used for each TCR library. From the 5' RACE reads, TCRdb lists one entry per CDR3 protein and no DNA. In total, the table holds around 100,000 distinct CDR3 sequences. This CDR3 has 15 amino acids. Germline V gene data show CDR1 as LGHNA and CDR2 as YSLEER. The chain carries TRBV4-3 and TRBJ2-7; the TCRdb D gene call, TRBD2, has no DNA to confirm it. This receptor was taken from a human donor with ulcerative colitis or Crohn's disease, or a healthy co-twin of an affected twin (not recorded which). The sequenced sample was blood. The chain's CDR3 is CASSQIAGGLVEQYF.